The 17 T cell receptor beta chains given below trace back to one sample, sequenced in a study of response to subunit inactivated influenza vaccine. TCRdb independently ran MiXCR on the RT-PCR reads; one entry per CDR3 protein. In the table there are 500,000 or so distinct CDR3 sequences, over 9.5% of which are singletons. This specimen consisted of PBMCs from blood, obtained roughly 6 weeks after vaccination. These receptors were obtained from a man aged 50-60 years who received an inactivated influenza vaccine.

This clonotype was counted at least ten times. The CDR3 DNA is TGTGCCAGCACACCGGGACAGGGGGCTTACAATGAGCAGTTCTTC. It codes for CASTPGQGAYNEQFF. The V and J genes are TRBV6-2 or TRBV6-3 and TRBJ2-1; 12 positions agree with TRBD1. The germline gives CDR1 MNHEY, CDR2 SVGEGT. This CDR3 spans 15 amino acids. V dropped 7 bases and J dropped 4; count of bases not matched to a gene: 5.

There are a few counts of this clonotype. The chain links TRBV5-1 to TRBJ1-4, with TRBD1 as a possible D gene (6 bases). V lost 4 bases, J lost 8 bases, and 18 bases lay in between. The V gene's germline CDR1 is SGHRS and CDR2 YFSETQ. There are 15 residues in the CDR3. CDR3 in amino acids: CASSITDRRGEKLFF. For the CDR3, the DNA is TGCGCCAGCAGCATCACCGACAGGCGGGGGGAAAAACTGTTTTTT.

The sample holds a few counts of this clonotype. The chain uses TRBV20-1 and TRBJ2-7; 13 bases agree with TRBD2. V dropped 1 base and J dropped 3; count of bases not matched to a gene: 6. Germline V lookup: CDR1 DFQATT, CDR2 SNEGSKA (reference sequence). The CDR3 is 16 residues long. For the CDR3, the DNA is TGCAGTGCTAGAGGGACTAGCGGGAGAGCACTCTACGAGCAGTACTTC. Translating gives CSARGTSGRALYEQYF.

This clonotype showed up just a few times. The rearrangement links TRBV12-3 or TRBV12-4 to TRBJ2-7, with 15 bases matching TRBD2. This CDR3 contains 15 residues. V was clipped by 5 bases and J by 5 bases; unmatched bases: 4. CDR3 nucleotides: TGTGCCAGCAGTCCGGGACTAGCGGGAGGCCACGAGCAGTACTTC. Its protein is CASSPGLAGGHEQYF.

This clonotype turned up a few times. V is TRBV7-9 and J is TRBJ2-2; D uncertain. The length of the CDR3 is 14 residues. Per the germline V gene, CDR1 is SEHNR and CDR2 is FQNEAQ (reference sequence). V lost 5 bases and J 2 bases, leaving 9 bases between the germline ends. CDR3 residues: CASSRAPNTGELFF. The CDR3 region has the DNA TGTGCCAGCAGCAGAGCACCCAACACCGGGGAGCTGTTTTTT.

There are many counts of this clonotype. The gene calls are TRBV29-1 and TRBJ2-7; D not certain. Germline V gene data show CDR1 as SQVTM and CDR2 as ANQGSEA. The V end lost 0 bases, the J end lost 1 base, and 10 bases lay between the germline ends. This CDR3 is built from 14 residues. CDR3 DNA sequence: TGCAGCGTTGAAGATCCTGGTGAGTCCTACGAGCAGTACTTC. This translates into CSVEDPGESYEQYF.

Only a few counts were recorded for this clonotype. The chain links TRBV7-8 to TRBJ2-7; D not certain. The ends were cut back, 2 bases at V and 1 base at J, with 9 bases in the middle. Germline-derived CDR1 and CDR2 are SGHVS and FQNEAQ. This CDR3 has 14 residues. CDR3 in DNA: TGTGCCAGCAGCTTAAACGGGCCATCCTACGAGCAGTACTTC. Amino acids: CASSLNGPSYEQYF.

The chain carries TRBV28 and TRBJ2-3, with 8 bases that match TRBD2. The germline CDR1 and CDR2 sequences are MDHEN and SYDVKM. Unmatched junction bases numbered 5, after V lost 5 bases and J lost 1 base. The CDR3 consists of 15 residues. For the CDR3, the DNA is TGTGCCAGCAGTCCACCGGGGGGGGGCACAGATACGCAGTATTTT. Amino acid sequence: CASSPPGGGTDTQYF.

V and J are TRBV11-3 and TRBJ2-3; the D is unclear. Germline assignment: CDR1 SGHNT and CDR2 YENEEA. The V end was cut by 5 bases, the J end by 5 bases, with 11 bases between. The CDR3 extends over 13 amino acids. In nucleotides, the CDR3 is TGTGCCAGCAGCGCGACTCTGATAGATACGCAGTATTTT. It specifies CASSATLIDTQYF.

The chain employs TRBV9 and TRBJ2-3; D gene unclear. The CDR3 spans 14 residues. The V end was cut by 0 bases, the J end by 4 bases, with 9 bases between. CDR1 and CDR2 (germline): SGDLS, YYNGEE. The CDR3 sequence: CASSVGGLADTQYF. The CDR3 DNA sequence: TGTGCCAGCAGCGTAGGAGGCCTAGCAGATACGCAGTATTTT.

This clonotype appeared a few times. The chain carries TRBV20-1 and TRBJ1-4, with 7 bases that match TRBD1. The germline V gene has CDR1 DFQATT and CDR2 SNEGSKA (reference sequence). Trimming at V came to 5 bases and at J to 7 bases, leaving 16 bases not matched to a gene. The CDR3 has 16 residues. CDR3 DNA: TGCAGTGCTTCACCGCCCGGGAGGGGGCTGAGTGAAAAACTGTTTTTT. Translation gives CSASPPGRGLSEKLFF.

V gene TRBV12-3 or TRBV12-4 combines with J gene TRBJ2-5; the D gene is possibly TRBD2 (5 bases). Between the trimmed V and J ends, which lost 6 bases and 2 bases, there was a span of 13 bases. The CDR3 is made up of 14 amino acids. CDR3 amino acids: CASRLGLRQETQYF. The CDR3 DNA follows: TGTGCCAGCAGGCTAGGACTGAGACAAGAGACCCAGTACTTC.

The table lists this clonotype with a few counts. V usage is TRBV12-3 or TRBV12-4 and J usage is TRBJ2-1; 9 bases match TRBD1. The trim removed 5 bases at V and 7 bases at J, leaving 12 bases unmatched. The CDR3 is 16 residues long. In DNA form, the CDR3 reads TGTGCCAGCAGTCCACGGGACAGGGTTGAGGGGAATGAGCAGTTCTTC. Amino acid sequence: CASSPRDRVEGNEQFF.

The CDR3: CASSFREFEEYF. The CDR3 DNA is TGTGCCAGCAGCTTTCGAGAGTTTGAGGAGTACTTC. The V and J genes are TRBV11-2 and TRBJ2-7; D gene unclear. V lost 3 bases and J 11 bases, leaving 14 bases between the germline ends. The CDR3 is 12 amino acids. Germline V CDR1 and CDR2: SGHAT, FQNNGV.

This clonotype has a count of ten or more. The gene calls are TRBV12-3 or TRBV12-4 and TRBJ2-1, with D uncertain. V dropped 4 bases and J dropped 4 bases, with 8 bases sitting between them. This CDR3 has 13 residues. This chain's CDR3 is CASSSRRYNEQFF. Written as DNA, the CDR3 is TGTGCCAGCAGTTCCCGACGGTACAATGAGCAGTTCTTC.

This clonotype was seen only a few times. The rearrangement joins TRBV6-5 to TRBJ2-5; unclear D gene. The length of the CDR3 is 14 residues. Per germline, CDR1 MNHEY and CDR2 SVGAGI. The germline V and J ends were trimmed by 0 bases and 3 bases, with 8 bases remaining between them. Here the CDR3 reads CASSYSHGKETQYF. In DNA, the CDR3 is TGTGCCAGCAGTTACTCCCACGGAAAAGAGACCCAGTACTTC.

This clonotype turned up a few times. J is TRBJ2-4 and V is TRBV14, with TRBD1 identical over 8 bases. CDR3 length equals 15 residues. The junction had 13 bases not matched to a gene; V was cut back by 10 bases and J by 5 bases. CDR1 is SGHDN, CDR2 FVKESK, per germline. The CDR3 region is CAISAGDRGENIQYF. The CDR3 DNA reads as TGTGCCATCTCAGCCGGAGACAGGGGAGAAAACATTCAGTACTTC.